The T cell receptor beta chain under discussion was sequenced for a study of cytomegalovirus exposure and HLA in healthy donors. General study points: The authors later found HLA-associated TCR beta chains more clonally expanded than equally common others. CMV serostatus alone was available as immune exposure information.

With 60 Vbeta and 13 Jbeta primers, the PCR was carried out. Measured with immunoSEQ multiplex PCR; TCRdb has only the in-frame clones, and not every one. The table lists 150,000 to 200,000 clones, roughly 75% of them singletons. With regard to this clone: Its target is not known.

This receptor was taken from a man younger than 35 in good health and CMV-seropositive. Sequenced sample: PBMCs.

CDR3 residues: CASSYDGSTDTQYF. CDR3 DNA: TGTGCCAGCAGTTACGACGGGAGTACAGATACGCAGTATTTT. The rearrangement joins TRBV6-5 to TRBJ2-3, with D perhaps TRBD2 (6 bases). Germline CDR1 reads MNHEY; CDR2 reads SVGAGI. The V end was cut by 2 bases, the J end by 3 bases, with 9 bases between. The CDR3 runs to 14 residues.